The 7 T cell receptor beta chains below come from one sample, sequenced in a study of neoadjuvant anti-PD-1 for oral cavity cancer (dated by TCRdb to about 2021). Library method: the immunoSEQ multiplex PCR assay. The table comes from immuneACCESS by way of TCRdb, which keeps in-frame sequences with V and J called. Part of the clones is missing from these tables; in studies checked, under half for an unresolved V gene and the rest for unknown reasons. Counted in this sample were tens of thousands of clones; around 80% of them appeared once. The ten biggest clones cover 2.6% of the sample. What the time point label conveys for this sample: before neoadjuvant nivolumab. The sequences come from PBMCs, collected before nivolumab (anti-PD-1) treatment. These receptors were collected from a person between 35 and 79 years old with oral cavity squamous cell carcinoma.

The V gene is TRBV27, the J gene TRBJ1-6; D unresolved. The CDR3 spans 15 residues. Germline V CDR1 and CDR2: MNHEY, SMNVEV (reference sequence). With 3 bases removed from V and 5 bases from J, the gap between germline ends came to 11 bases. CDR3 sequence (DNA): TGTGCCAGCAGTTTTGATAAGGGCCATAATTCACCCCTCCACTTT. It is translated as CASSFDKGHNSPLHF.

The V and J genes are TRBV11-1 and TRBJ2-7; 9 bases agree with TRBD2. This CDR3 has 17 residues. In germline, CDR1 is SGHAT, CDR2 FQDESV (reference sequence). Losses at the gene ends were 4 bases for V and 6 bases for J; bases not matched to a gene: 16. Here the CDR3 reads CASSSRVLASGISEQYF. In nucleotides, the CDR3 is TGTGCCAGCAGCTCCAGGGTATTGGCTAGCGGGATCAGCGAGCAGTACTTC.

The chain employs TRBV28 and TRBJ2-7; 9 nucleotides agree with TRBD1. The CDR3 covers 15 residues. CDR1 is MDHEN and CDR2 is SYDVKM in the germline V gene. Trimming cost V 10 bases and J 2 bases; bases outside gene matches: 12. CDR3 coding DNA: TGTGCCATCGCGAGTACCGGGACAGGGACCTACGAGCAGTACTTC. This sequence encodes CAIASTGTGTYEQYF.

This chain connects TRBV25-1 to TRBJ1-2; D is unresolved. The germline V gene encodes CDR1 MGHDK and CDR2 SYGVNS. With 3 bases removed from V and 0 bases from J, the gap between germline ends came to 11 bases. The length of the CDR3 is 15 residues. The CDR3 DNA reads TGTGCCAGCAGTGATACGGTGTATCCTAACTATGGCTACACCTTC. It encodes CASSDTVYPNYGYTF.

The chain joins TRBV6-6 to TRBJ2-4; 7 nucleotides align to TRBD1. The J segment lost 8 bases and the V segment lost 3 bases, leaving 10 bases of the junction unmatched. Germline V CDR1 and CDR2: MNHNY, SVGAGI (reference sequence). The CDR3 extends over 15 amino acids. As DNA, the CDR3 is TGTGCCAGCAGTTATCCGGGACAGCCCGGGGACATTCAGTACTTC. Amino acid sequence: CASSYPGQPGDIQYF.

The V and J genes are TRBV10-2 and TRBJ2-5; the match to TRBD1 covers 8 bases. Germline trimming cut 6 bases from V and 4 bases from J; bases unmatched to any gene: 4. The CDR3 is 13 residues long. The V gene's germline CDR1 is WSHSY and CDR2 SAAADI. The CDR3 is CASRIQGGETQYF. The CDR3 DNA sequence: TGCGCCAGCAGGATACAGGGGGGAGAGACCCAGTACTTC.

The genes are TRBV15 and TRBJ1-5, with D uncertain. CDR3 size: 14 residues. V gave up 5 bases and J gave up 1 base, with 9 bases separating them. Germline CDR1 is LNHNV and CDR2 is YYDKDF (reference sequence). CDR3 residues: CATSFGESNQPQHF. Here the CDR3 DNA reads TGTGCCACCAGCTTCGGTGAGAGCAATCAGCCCCAGCATTTT.